The TCR beta chain described here comes from a study of CD8+ T cells in alopecia areata. Study results and limitations: Possibly because of HLA-related factors, TCR sharing was less clear across patients than in mice.

As to this clone: Antigen specificity is unknown.

RNA extraction and reverse transcription yielded cDNA as sequencing template. This table comes from immunoSEQ multiplex PCR, and its TCRdb copy is limited to in-frame clones, with some not included. The data contain more than 3,500 clones, less than 80% of them seen just once; the ten biggest clones take up 6.8%. CDR1 and CDR2 (germline): SGHTS, YDEGEE. The CDR3 is 15 amino acids. Trimming stripped 5 bases from V and 2 bases from J, with 15 bases between. The source is a human donor in good health. This chain connects TRBV5-8 to TRBJ2-3; maybe TRBD1 (5 bases). The specimen sequenced was skin. The CDR3, as DNA: TGTGCCAGCAGATCGAGACAGACACTCACAGATACGCAGTATTTT. It encodes CASRSRQTLTDTQYF.